The following is a TCR beta chain sequence with its context. Antigen specificity is unknown. The J segment lost 5 bases and the V segment lost 5 bases, leaving 10 bases of the junction unmatched. Germline lookup yields CDR1 MNHEY and CDR2 SVGAGI. The CDR3 spans 15 residues. The data were obtained in a study of cytomegalovirus exposure and HLA in healthy donors. The wider study: The 110 or so validation repertoires were produced on the same platform as the 670 or so repertoires of the first cohort. This was reported in a later analysis.

Study-wide points: Among TCR sequences, most were rare, though some public TCRs appeared in many donors. The classifier reportedly diagnosed cytomegalovirus status with high specificity and sensitivity.

Assay: immunoSEQ multiplex PCR; the TCRdb copy retains only in-frame clones and omits some. Of roughly 170,000 clones in the sample, around 81% were seen once. The sequenced sample was PBMCs. This TCR was recovered from a woman younger than 35 in good health and CMV-seropositive. The chain carries TRBV6-5 and TRBJ2-5; 8 bases agree with TRBD1. CDR3 sequence: CASSRSTGGGETQYF. The DNA for the CDR3 is TGTGCCAGCAGTCGGAGTACAGGGGGTGGGGAGACCCAGTACTTC.